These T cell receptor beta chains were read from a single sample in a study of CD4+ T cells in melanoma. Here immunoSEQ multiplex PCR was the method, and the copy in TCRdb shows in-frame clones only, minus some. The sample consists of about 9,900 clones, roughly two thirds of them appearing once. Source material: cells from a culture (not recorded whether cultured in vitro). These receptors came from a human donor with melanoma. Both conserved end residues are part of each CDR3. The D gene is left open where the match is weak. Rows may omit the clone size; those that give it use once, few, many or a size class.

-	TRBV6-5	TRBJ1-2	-	TGTGCCAGCAGCACGGGACCCTCGGGCTACACCTTC	CASSTGPSGYTF
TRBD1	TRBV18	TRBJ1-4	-	TGTGCCAGCTCACCACTTCCGGACAGGGTCGAAGAAAAACTGTTTTTT	CASSPLPDRVEEKLFF
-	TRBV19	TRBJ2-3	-	TGTGCCAGTAGTATCGTTGGGGGTGGCACAGATACGCAGTATTTT	CASSIVGGGTDTQYF
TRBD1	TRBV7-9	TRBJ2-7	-	TGTGCCAGCAGCTCGTCGCAGGGGGTGTATGGGCAGTACTTC	CASSSSQGVYGQYF
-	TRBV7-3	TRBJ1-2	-	TGTGCCAGCAGCTTTAGAGAGGGCCACTATGGCTACACCTTC	CASSFREGHYGYTF
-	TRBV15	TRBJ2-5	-	TGTGCCACCAGCAGAGATATCGGACGAGAGACCCAGTACTTC	CATSRDIGRETQYF
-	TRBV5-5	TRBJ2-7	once	TGTGCCAGCAGCTTAGGTCGAGTTGGGGGCGAGCAGTACTTC	CASSLGRVGGEQYF
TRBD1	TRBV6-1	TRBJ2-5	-	TGTGCCAGCAGTGAAAACAGGGGAAGCTTAGAGACCCAGTACTTC	CASSENRGSLETQYF
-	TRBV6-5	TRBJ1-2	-	TGTGCCAGCACTAGGGGATTGGGCTATGGCTACACCTTC	CASTRGLGYGYTF
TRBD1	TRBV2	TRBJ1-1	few	TGTGCCAGCAGTCCAATAAGGGACAGGATGAACACTGAAGCTTTCTTT	CASSPIRDRMNTEAFF
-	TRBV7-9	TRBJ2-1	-	TGTGCCAGCAGCTTAGAAGCTAGGGTTTGGCAGTTCTTC	CASSLEARVWQFF
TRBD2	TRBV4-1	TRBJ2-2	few	TGCGCCAGCAGGGTAGCGGGGGGGTTGATCACCGGGGAGCTGTTTTTT	CASRVAGGLITGELFF
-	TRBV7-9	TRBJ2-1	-	TGTGCCAGCAGCTTAACGTCCCTTAAGGCAGGAGAGCAGTTCTTC	CASSLTSLKAGEQFF
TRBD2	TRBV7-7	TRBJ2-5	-	TGTGCCAGCAGCTTAGGATCCCAGCGGGGGCGAGAGACCCAGTACTTC	CASSLGSQRGRETQYF
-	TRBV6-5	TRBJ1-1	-	TGTGCCAGCACTAAAAGAACAGGGATTGGCACTGAAGCTTTCTTT	CASTKRTGIGTEAFF
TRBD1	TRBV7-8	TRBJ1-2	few	TGTGCCAGCAGCTTAGGGGGACAGCTTGGCTACACCTTC	CASSLGGQLGYTF
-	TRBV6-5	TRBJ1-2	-	TGTGCCAGCAGCGGGGGGTATGGCTACACCTTC	CASSGGYGYTF
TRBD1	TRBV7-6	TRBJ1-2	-	TGTGCCAGCAGCTTGACAGGGTCGGAGGGCTACACCTTC	CASSLTGSEGYTF
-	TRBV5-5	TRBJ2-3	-	TGTGCCAGCACCCTCCTAGGGGACAGCACAGATACGCAGTATTTT	CASTLLGDSTDTQYF
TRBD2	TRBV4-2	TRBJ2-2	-	TGTGCCAGCAGCCAAGACCCAGGGACTAGAAGGCCCGGGGAGCTGTTTTTT	CASSQDPGTRRPGELFF
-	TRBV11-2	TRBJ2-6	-	TGTGCCAGCAGCCCTTCTGGGGCCAACGTCCTGACTTTC	CASSPSGANVLTF
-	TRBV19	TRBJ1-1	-	TGTGCCAGTAGTATTCGGGGCAGGAACACTGAAGCTTTCTTT	CASSIRGRNTEAFF
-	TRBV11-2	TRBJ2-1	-	TGTGCCAGCAGCTCACTTGATGAGCAGTTCTTC	CASSSLDEQFF
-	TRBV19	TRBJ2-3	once	TGTGCCAGTAGTAACAGGGGTAGCGGGCGACGAGATACGCAGTATTTT	CASSNRGSGRRDTQYF
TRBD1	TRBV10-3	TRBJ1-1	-	TGTGCCAGCAAGGGACAGGGGGCATTCGGTGAGACTGAAGCTTTCTTT	CASKGQGAFGETEAFF
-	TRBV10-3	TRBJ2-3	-	TGTGCCACCCGCTGGGGGGGCGGGATAGATACGCAGTATTTT	CATRWGGGIDTQYF
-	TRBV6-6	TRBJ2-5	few	TGTGCCAGCAGTTACTCGATCAGGGGGGTAGAGACCCAGTACTTC	CASSYSIRGVETQYF
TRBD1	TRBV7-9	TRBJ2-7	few	TGTGCCAGCAGCGGGACAGGGCCGGGGGAGCAGTACTTC	CASSGTGPGEQYF
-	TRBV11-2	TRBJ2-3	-	TGTGCCAGCAGCTTAGATTCTAGGGCGGCATTCGTAAGGCGAAATACGCAGTATTTT	CASSLDSRAAFVRRNTQYF
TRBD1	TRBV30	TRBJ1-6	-	TGTGCCTGGAGAAGCTGGGACAGGGGTAATTCACCCCTCCACTTT	CAWRSWDRGNSPLHF
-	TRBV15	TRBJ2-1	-	TGTGCCACCAGCAGATACCGATACGGGGGAGATGAGCAGTTCTTC	CATSRYRYGGDEQFF
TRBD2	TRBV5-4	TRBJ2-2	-	TGTGCCAGCAGCTTGGCCCGAAGCGGGGTTCCCGGGGAGCTGTTTTTT	CASSLARSGVPGELFF
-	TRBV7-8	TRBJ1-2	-	TGTGCCAGCAGCTTAATTAGAGGGAACTCAGGGGCAGGTGGCTACACCTTC	CASSLIRGNSGAGGYTF
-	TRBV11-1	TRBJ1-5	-	TGTGCCAGCAGCTTAGGAAGCAATCAGCCCCAGCATTTT	CASSLGSNQPQHF
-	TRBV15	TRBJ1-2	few	TGTGCCACCAGCAGAGCTGGGGGCTATGGCTACACCTTC	CATSRAGGYGYTF
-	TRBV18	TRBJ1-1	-	TGTGCCACGTCCCTTGAGACAGGTCTTGAAGCTTTCTTT	CATSLETGLEAFF
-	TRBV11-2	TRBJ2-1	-	TGTGCCAGCAGCCCCCCCCCTGAGCACAATGAGCAGTTCTTC	CASSPPPEHNEQFF
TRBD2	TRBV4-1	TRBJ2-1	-	TGCGCCAGCAGCCAAGAGGGGAGGGGCAGGTACAATGAGCAGTTCTTC	CASSQEGRGRYNEQFF